The rows below give T cell receptor beta chains drawn from one sample of a study of monozygotic twins with inflammatory bowel disease. No DNA is given; TCRdb re-called the 5' RACE reads and lists each CDR3 protein once. The record lists some 300,000 distinct CDR3 sequences, of which the ten most abundant hold roughly 5.3%. The sample was blood. These TCRs come from a human donor with ulcerative colitis or Crohn's disease, or a healthy co-twin of an affected twin (not recorded which). CDR3s include the opening cysteine and the closing phenylalanine or tryptophan.

length	V	J	CDR3
14	TRBV5-1	TRBJ1-2	CASSGQYPNYGYTF
15	TRBV29-1	TRBJ1-1	CSVAYPGKSGTEAFF
14	TRBV6-2/TRBV6-3	TRBJ1-5	CASSYAASNQPQHF
11	TRBV7-9	TRBJ2-1	CASSHSQEQFF
18	TRBV5-6	TRBJ1-5	CASSLRKLGRQEGQPQHF
14	TRBV11-2	TRBJ1-2	CASSLEDRPYGYTF
16	TRBV3-1	TRBJ2-5	CASSQELAGGPQTQYF
14	TRBV5-6	TRBJ2-5	CASSLVRGRETQYF
21	TRBV6-2/TRBV6-3	TRBJ2-1	CASSYSKLAGGVTPFYNEQFF
15	TRBV6-2/TRBV6-3	TRBJ1-5	CASSPNRASNQPQHF
13	TRBV6-5	TRBJ2-7	CASNPDRVGEQYF
16	TRBV14	TRBJ2-3	CASSPLSGTGTDTQYF
18	TRBV30	TRBJ2-1	CAYTLRGVGLSSYNEQFF
14	TRBV7-7	TRBJ2-7	CASSSGTGEYEQYF
19	TRBV28	TRBJ2-6	CASSLVGGQKWAGANVLTF
17	TRBV12-3/TRBV12-4	TRBJ1-5	CASSLGGPNYSNQPQHF